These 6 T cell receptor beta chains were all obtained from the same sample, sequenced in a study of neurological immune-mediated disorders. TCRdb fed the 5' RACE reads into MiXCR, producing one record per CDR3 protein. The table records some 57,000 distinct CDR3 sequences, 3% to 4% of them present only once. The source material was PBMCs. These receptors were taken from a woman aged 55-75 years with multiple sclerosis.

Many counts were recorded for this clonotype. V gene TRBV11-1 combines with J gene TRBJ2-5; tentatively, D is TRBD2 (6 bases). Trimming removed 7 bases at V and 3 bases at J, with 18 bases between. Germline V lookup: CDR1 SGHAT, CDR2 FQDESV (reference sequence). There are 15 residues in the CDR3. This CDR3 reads CASKNPRTGEETQYF. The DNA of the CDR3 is TGTGCCAGCAAGAACCCGAGGACGGGGGAAGAGACCCAGTACTTC.

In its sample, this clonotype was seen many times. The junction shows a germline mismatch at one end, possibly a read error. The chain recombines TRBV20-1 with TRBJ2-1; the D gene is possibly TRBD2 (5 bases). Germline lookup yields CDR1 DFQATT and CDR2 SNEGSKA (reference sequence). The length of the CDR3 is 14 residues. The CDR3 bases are TGCAGTGCTAGTTGGCGGGTTCGCTACTATGAGCAGTTCTTC. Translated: CSASWRVRYYEQFF.

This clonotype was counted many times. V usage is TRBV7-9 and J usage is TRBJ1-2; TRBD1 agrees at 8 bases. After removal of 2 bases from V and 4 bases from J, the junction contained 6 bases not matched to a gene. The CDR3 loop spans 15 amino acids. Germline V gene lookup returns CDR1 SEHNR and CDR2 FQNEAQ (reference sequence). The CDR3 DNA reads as TGTGCCAGCAGCTTACCAGGGGGCGCAAGCTATGGCTACACCTTC. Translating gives CASSLPGGASYGYTF.

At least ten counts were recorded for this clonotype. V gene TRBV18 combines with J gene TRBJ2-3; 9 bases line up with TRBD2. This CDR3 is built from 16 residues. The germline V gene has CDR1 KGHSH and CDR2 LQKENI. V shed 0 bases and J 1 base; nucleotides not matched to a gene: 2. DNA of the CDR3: TGTGCCAGCTCACCACCCCTAGCGGGACGCACAGATACGCAGTATTTT. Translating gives CASSPPLAGRTDTQYF.

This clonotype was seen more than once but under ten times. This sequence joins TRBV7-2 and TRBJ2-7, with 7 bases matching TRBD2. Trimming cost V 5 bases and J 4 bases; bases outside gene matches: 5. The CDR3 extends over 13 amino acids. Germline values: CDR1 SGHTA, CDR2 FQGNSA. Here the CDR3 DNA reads TGTGCCAGCAGCGCGGCTAGCGGTTACGAGCAGTACTTC. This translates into CASSAASGYEQYF. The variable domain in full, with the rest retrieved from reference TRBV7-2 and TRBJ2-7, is GAGVSQSPSNKVTEKGKDVELRCDPISGHTALYWYRQSLGQGLEFLIYFQGNSAPDKSGLPSDRFSAERTGGSVSTLTIQRTQQEDSAVYLCASSAASGYEQYFGPGTRLTVT.

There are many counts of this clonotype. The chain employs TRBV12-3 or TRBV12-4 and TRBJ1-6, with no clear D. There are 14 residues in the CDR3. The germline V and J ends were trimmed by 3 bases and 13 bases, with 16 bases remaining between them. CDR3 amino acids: CASSFSREMDPLHF. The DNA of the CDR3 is TGTGCCAGCAGTTTCTCGAGGGAGATGGATCCCCTCCACTTT.